This T cell receptor beta chain was observed in a study of T cell responses to AZD1222 COVID-19 vaccine. A word on this clone: Its antigen is unknown.

Study observations and caveats: Rises in breadth and depth of Spike-specific TCRs came after two AZD1222 doses. Seropositive status at baseline applied to only six AZD1222 recipients. The donors showed a predominance of white British ancestry and of females, with possible underestimation of clonal diversity.

CDR3 size: 17 residues. Germline CDR1 MGHRA, CDR2 YSYEKL. Trimming left V 0 bases short and J 3 bases short, with 15 bases between. TCRdb keeps only in-frame clones here, not all; method: immunoSEQ multiplex PCR. The table shows about 170,000 clones, with over 85% occurring only once. The receptor comes from an adult in good health. This chain connects TRBV4-1 to TRBJ2-1, with D possibly being TRBD2 (6 bases). The source was peripheral blood, collected on day 0 of AZD1222 vaccination. CDR3 loop: CASSQEWGGVLYNEQFF. The CDR3 coding sequence is TGCGCCAGCAGCCAAGAATGGGGCGGGGTCCTCTACAATGAGCAGTTCTTC.